This T cell receptor beta chain comes out of a study of cytotoxic CD8 clonotypes in ibrutinib-treated CLL. Whole-study results and caveats: An increase in clonality occurred at ibrutinib response, followed by a return toward baseline at progression. Age-matched healthy donor levels were exceeded by baseline clonality, which tracked circulating CD8+ T-cell counts.

Cryopreserved PBMCs provided 2 to 2.5 micrograms of genomic DNA for the TCR beta libraries. About this clone itself: Its cognate antigen is unknown.

Sequencing sought depths of 1 in 200,000 to 1 in 1 million T cells. Method: immunoSEQ multiplex PCR; TCRdb's copy keeps in-frame clones and lacks some. Among about 68,000 clones listed, 90% were seen once. The germline CDR1 and CDR2 sequences are SQVTM and ANQGSEA. This CDR3 is built from 11 residues. Trimming pared 5 bases from V and 3 bases from J, leaving 7 bases between. Sequencing was performed on PBMCs, taken after 12 months of ibrutinib treatment. This clonotype was sampled from a human donor with chronic lymphocytic leukemia. The chain combines TRBV29-1 with TRBJ1-1; no reliable D call. The CDR3 nucleotides read TGCAGCGTTAGCAGGTACACTGAAGCTTTCTTT. Amino acid sequence: CSVSRYTEAFF.